This T cell receptor (beta chain) was documented in a study of technical replicates of blood from a handful of donors. The germline V and J ends were trimmed by 6 bases and 5 bases, with 19 bases remaining between them. This CDR3 has 15 residues. Germline assignment: CDR1 KGHSH and CDR2 LQKENI. Profiling relied on immunoSEQ multiplex PCR, and the TCRdb table lists in-frame clones only, not all of them. The sample holds around 100,000 clones; just under 95% are singletons and the top ten take around 0.31%. The chain uses TRBV18 and TRBJ1-1; no firm D call. Source material: T cells isolated from PBMCs. This sequence originates from a human donor in good health. The CDR3 DNA reads TGTGCCAGCTCCCCGTCCGCCGGGGTAGGGACTGAAGCTTTCTTT. Translation gives CASSPSAGVGTEAFF.